This TCR beta chain was captured by sequencing in a study of tumor and adjacent non-tumor tissue in lung cancer. The template was RNA from unsorted bulk tissue. The library came from three nested PCR rounds adapted from ARM-PCR protocols. One entry per CDR3 protein results from TCRdb running MiXCR on the multiplex PCR reads. This table has about 110,000 distinct CDR3 sequences, over 75% appearing once. This clonotype was detected only a few times. A clone one base away is much larger, so this may be a read error. Sequencing used lung tumor tissue. The receptor's source is a man aged 65 to 85 with non-small cell lung cancer.

CDR3 DNA sequence: TGTGCCAGTTCTCTTTCTGGGGCCAACGTCCTGGCTTTC. Translating gives CASSLSGANVLAF. The V gene is TRBV5-6, the J gene TRBJ2-6; possibly TRBD1 for D (5 bases). Germline V lookup: CDR1 SGHDT, CDR2 YYEEEE. The length of the CDR3 is 13 residues.